These T cell receptor beta chains were read from a single sample in a study of high-grade serous ovarian cancer treatment subgroups. Generated by immunoSEQ multiplex PCR, the TCRdb table keeps only in-frame clones and is missing some. The sample records about 2,900 clones, approximately 68% being singletons. Sequenced: tumor tissue. The receptors shown here come from a human donor with high-grade serous ovarian cancer. The conserved cysteine and the conserved F or W are not part of the CDR3 here. Fields, in order: V gene, clone size, CDR3 protein. Only part of the rows carry a size: once, few, many, or a class if the clone is expanded.

v_call: TRBV18
clone_size: -
cdr3_aa: ASSPPESYEQY

v_call: TRBV11-2
clone_size: -
cdr3_aa: ASSLGIGPSYEQY

v_call: TRBV15
clone_size: -
cdr3_aa: ATLGQGSYNEQF

v_call: TRBV18
clone_size: -
cdr3_aa: ASSPAGQTNSPLH

v_call: TRBV7-9
clone_size: -
cdr3_aa: ASRRHTDTQY

v_call: TRBV29-1
clone_size: -
cdr3_aa: SAQPGTGDADTQY

v_call: TRBV19
clone_size: once
cdr3_aa: ASTLTGMNTEAF

v_call: TRBV6-6
clone_size: -
cdr3_aa: ASSYSGGGQETQY

v_call: TRBV6-6
clone_size: -
cdr3_aa: ASRPGQGIRNTIY

v_call: TRBV19
clone_size: -
cdr3_aa: ASSIRASYEQF

v_call: TRBV30
clone_size: -
cdr3_aa: AWTGTGGEETQY

v_call: TRBV28
clone_size: -
cdr3_aa: ASTFRGVKGYT

v_call: TRBV12-5
clone_size: -
cdr3_aa: ASGLVRTGDTGELF

v_call: TRBV4-2
clone_size: once
cdr3_aa: ASSPRDKETQY

v_call: TRBV4-2
clone_size: -
cdr3_aa: ASSQEYGAVGELF

v_call: TRBV9
clone_size: -
cdr3_aa: ASSLDEGGHSYEQY

v_call: TRBV2
clone_size: -
cdr3_aa: ASSANRLRYEQY

v_call: TRBV5-1
clone_size: -
cdr3_aa: ASSLAARQSSYEQY

v_call: TRBV7-9
clone_size: -
cdr3_aa: ASSLGGLNTEAF

v_call: TRBV4-1
clone_size: -
cdr3_aa: ASSQDARAGNGAPLH

v_call: TRBV2
clone_size: -
cdr3_aa: ASSVTGNSPLH

v_call: TRBV4-2
clone_size: -
cdr3_aa: ASSQDSAAGGRELF

v_call: TRBV10-2
clone_size: -
cdr3_aa: ASSNWDRGKTEAF

v_call: TRBV23-1
clone_size: -
cdr3_aa: ASSRKGLIGFRPLH

v_call: TRBV5-1
clone_size: -
cdr3_aa: ASSLAGLAGGGETQY

v_call: TRBV11-2
clone_size: -
cdr3_aa: ASIPGAELPLH

v_call: TRBV2
clone_size: -
cdr3_aa: ASRLDRGMTYEQY

v_call: TRBV5-4
clone_size: few
cdr3_aa: ASRDTGSTGELF

v_call: TRBV5-4
clone_size: -
cdr3_aa: ASSSLGGQGNEQF

v_call: TRBV29-1
clone_size: -
cdr3_aa: SVEMGTLRRETQY

v_call: TRBV28
clone_size: -
cdr3_aa: ASSPWGDRGSYEQY

v_call: TRBV7-2
clone_size: few
cdr3_aa: ASSFLVAGNEQF

v_call: TRBV7-6
clone_size: -
cdr3_aa: ASSARSGGPYEQY

v_call: TRBV5-8
clone_size: -
cdr3_aa: ASSFRGRWMETQY

v_call: TRBV28
clone_size: once
cdr3_aa: ASRTGSRAGEQY

v_call: TRBV18
clone_size: -
cdr3_aa: ASSPGGSGNSPLH

v_call: TRBV7-8
clone_size: -
cdr3_aa: ASSPRAVQLTGTQY

v_call: TRBV27
clone_size: few
cdr3_aa: ASLDKYGANVLT

v_call: TRBV19
clone_size: -
cdr3_aa: ASSPGTDYEQY

v_call: TRBV11-2
clone_size: -
cdr3_aa: ASSLDGTYEQY

v_call: TRBV4-1
clone_size: -
cdr3_aa: ASSGGATDTQY

v_call: TRBV5-5
clone_size: -
cdr3_aa: ASSLVIGSGGYT

v_call: TRBV7-2
clone_size: -
cdr3_aa: ASSLGWTGGGSNQPQH

v_call: TRBV30
clone_size: -
cdr3_aa: AWSVLTSSTDTQY

v_call: TRBV5-1
clone_size: -
cdr3_aa: ASRETGTTDTQY

v_call: TRBV4-3
clone_size: -
cdr3_aa: ASRPSSGTDTQY

v_call: TRBV28
clone_size: -
cdr3_aa: ASSSLPTRTGAYEQY

v_call: TRBV6-1
clone_size: large
cdr3_aa: ASSTLAGEADTQY

v_call: TRBV27
clone_size: -
cdr3_aa: ASSLAPRGANYGYT